This T cell receptor (beta chain) is from a study of T-cell memory formation after mild COVID-19 (dated by TCRdb to the early 2020s). Background for the entire study: Most TCR sequence clusters were specific to one of the two donors. Two young, previously healthy adult volunteers made up the cohort, one male and one female. In a couple of donors, T-cell clones that expanded and contracted after mild COVID-19 were followed by sequencing TCRalpha and TCRbeta repertoires longitudinally. What the study reported, not specific to this receptor: The study included only a couple of mild cases, and larger cohorts that include severe cases with pre-infection samples were judged to be necessary. Some responding clones were detected in pre-infection memory, which suggested that pre-existing cross-reactive memory T cells had joined the SARS-CoV-2 response. SARS-CoV-2 specificity was not confirmed for the second-wave clones peaking on day 37. Clones contracting from day 15 to 85 had balanced CD4/CD8 phenotypes, while a second wave expanding from day 15 to 37 was biased towards CD4+. Contracting CD4+ clones were located mainly in the CM and EM memory subsets, whereas CD8+ clones were found to be enriched in EMRA.

Ficoll-Paque density gradient centrifugation was the method used to isolate PBMCs. Sequenced using an Illumina NovaSeq 6000. TCRalpha and TCRbeta cDNA libraries were built by 5'RACE with constant-segment primers, adding sample barcodes and unique molecular identifiers. RNA was extracted from every sample with Trizol reagent. Amplification of the libraries took two PCR steps, and the second step added a second sample barcode plus Illumina TruSeq adapters. Libraries were sequenced on an Illumina NovaSeq with 2 x 150 bp paired-end reads. The published analysis was carried out like this. With migec v1.2.7, reads were demultiplexed and then collapsed into UMI-guided consensus sequences. Using mixcr v2.1.11, UMI consensuses were aligned to TRA and TRB V and J templates and then assembled into clonotypes. Expanded or contracted clonotypes were those called significant by both edgeR and NoisET, with noise models trained on biological replicates. For edgeR calls, the cutoffs were a false discovery rate-adjusted p below 0.01 and a log2 fold-change threshold of 1. As an exploratory analysis of dynamics, max-normalized trajectories of the 1000 most abundant clonotypes were examined with PCA combined with hierarchical clustering. The CD4 or CD8 phenotype of responding clones was assigned using the separately sequenced CD4+ and CD8+ repertoires. The public reads were run again by TCRdb, first through fastp at Q25 and then through MiXCR, and only productive beta chains were kept. A single entry per CDR3 protein holds the most common genes and DNA from its merged rows. These V and J calls derive from TCRdb rather than the authors' analysis. The sample table shows hundreds of thousands of distinct CDR3 sequences, and 20% to 30% are seen once. Around 13% of the sample is in the top ten clones.

This clonotype was seen only a few times. Its cognate antigen has yet to be identified. Qualities for individual bases were not recorded, and no much larger clone is one base off. The CDR3 has 15 amino acids, counting the end cysteine and phenylalanine. The CDR3 DNA has 45 bases and is translated from base 1. Relative to germline, V is missing 2 bases and J is missing 5 bases, with 5 bases of the junction outside any gene match. Looking up the germline V gene yields CDR1 SGHVS and CDR2 FNYEAQ. The chain couples TRBV7-6 to TRBJ2-2; TRBD1 matches 7 bases in the middle. This TCR was sampled from an adult woman who had mild COVID-19 (a few samples of this study predate the infection). The sample titles of this study are shuffled in the database, so cell type and time point are left out; the donor was told from shared clones. Sequenced material: PBMCs or a T cell subset sorted from them (not recorded which). The CDR3 amino acid sequence is: CASSLRQGATGELFF. The bases are TGTGCCAGCAGCTTACGACAGGGAGCGACCGGGGAGCTGTTTTTT.